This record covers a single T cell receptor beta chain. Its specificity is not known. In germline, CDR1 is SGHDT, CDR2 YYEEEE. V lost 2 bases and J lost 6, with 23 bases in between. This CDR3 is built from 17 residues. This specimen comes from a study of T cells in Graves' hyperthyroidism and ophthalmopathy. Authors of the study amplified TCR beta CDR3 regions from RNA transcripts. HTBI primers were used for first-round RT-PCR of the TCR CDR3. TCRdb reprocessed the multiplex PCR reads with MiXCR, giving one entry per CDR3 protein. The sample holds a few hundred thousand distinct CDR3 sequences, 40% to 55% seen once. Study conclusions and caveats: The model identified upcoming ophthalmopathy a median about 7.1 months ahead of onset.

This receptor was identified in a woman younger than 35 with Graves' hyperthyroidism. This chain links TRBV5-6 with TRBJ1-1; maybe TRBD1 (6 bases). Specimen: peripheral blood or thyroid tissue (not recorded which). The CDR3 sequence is CASSFRTHRVRRAEAFF. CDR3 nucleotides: TGTGCCAGCAGCTTCCGAACGCACAGGGTCAGGAGGGCTGAAGCTTTCTTT.